The following is a TCR beta chain sequence with its context. Repertoires were generated with immunoSEQ multiplex PCR, while TCRdb's copy carries only in-frame clones and drops some. The table includes hundreds of thousands of clones, about 87% detected once. This record comes from a study of shared T cell receptors in the human thymus. The same sample was also used in a study of human thymus T cells. This second report adds: It was from resections taken during corrective heart surgery that the thymus tissue came. Gene usage (both V and J) appeared biased in thymic and blood repertoires. Related research examined unrelated individuals and reported that their thymic repertoires overlapped highly.

Sequencing was carried out using thymocytes. The TCR was taken from a boy under three years old with a congenital heart defect.

CDR3 sequence reads: CASSPPVGGAGYEQYF. The CDR3 bases are TGTGCCAGCAGTCCCCCTGTGGGGGGGGCGGGCTACGAGCAGTACTTC. The rearrangement uses TRBV28 and TRBJ2-7; TRBD2 is a possible D gene (7 bases). Germline V gene lookup returns CDR1 MDHEN and CDR2 SYDVKM. There are 16 residues in the CDR3. V lost 5 bases, J lost 3 bases, and 20 bases lay in between.